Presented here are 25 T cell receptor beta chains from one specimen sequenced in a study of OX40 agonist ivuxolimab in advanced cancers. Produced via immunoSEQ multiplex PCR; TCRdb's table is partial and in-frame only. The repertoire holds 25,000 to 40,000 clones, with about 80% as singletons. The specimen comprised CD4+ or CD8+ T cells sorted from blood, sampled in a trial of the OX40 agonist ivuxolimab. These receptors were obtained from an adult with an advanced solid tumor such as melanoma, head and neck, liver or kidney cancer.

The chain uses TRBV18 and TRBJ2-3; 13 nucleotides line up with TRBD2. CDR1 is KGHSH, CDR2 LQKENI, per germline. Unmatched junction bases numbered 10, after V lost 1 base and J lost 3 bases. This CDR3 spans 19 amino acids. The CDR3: CASSPLLAGGPQETDTQYF. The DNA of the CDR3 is TGTGCCAGCTCACCACTACTAGCGGGGGGGCCGCAGGAGACAGATACGCAGTATTTT.

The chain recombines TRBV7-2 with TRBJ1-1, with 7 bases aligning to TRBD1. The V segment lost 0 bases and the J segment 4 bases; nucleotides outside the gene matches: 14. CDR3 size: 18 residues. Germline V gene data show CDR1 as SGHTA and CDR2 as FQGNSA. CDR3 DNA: TGTGCCAGCAGCTTAGCGCCCCCAGACAGGGTGCGGGGCACTGAAGCTTTCTTT. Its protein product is CASSLAPPDRVRGTEAFF.

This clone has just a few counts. This chain's CDR3 is CAISEQILETQYF. In DNA, the CDR3 is TGTGCCATCAGTGAACAGATCCTAGAGACCCAGTACTTC. This chain connects TRBV10-3 to TRBJ2-5; D unresolved. Germline-derived CDR1 and CDR2 are ENHRY and SYGVKD. Trimming stripped 3 bases from V and 4 bases from J, with 9 bases between. This CDR3 comprises 13 residues.

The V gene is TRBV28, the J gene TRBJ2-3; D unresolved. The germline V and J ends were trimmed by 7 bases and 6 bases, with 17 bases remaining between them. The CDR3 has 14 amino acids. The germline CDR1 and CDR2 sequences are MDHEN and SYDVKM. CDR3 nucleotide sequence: TGTGCCAGCATAACCGGGCCTCCCGGGGATACGCAGTATTTT. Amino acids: CASITGPPGDTQYF.

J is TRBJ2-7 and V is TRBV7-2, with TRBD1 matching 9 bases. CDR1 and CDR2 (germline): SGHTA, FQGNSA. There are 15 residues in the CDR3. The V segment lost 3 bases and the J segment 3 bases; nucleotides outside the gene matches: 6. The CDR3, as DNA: TGTGCCAGCAGCTTTAGTGTGGGACAGGGCTACGAGCAGTACTTC. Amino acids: CASSFSVGQGYEQYF.

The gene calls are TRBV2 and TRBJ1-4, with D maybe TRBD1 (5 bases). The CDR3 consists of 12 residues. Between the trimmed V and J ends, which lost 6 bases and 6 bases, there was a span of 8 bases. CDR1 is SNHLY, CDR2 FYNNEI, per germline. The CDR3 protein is CASRWGDEKLFF. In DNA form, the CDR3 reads TGTGCCAGCAGGTGGGGCGATGAAAAACTGTTTTTT.

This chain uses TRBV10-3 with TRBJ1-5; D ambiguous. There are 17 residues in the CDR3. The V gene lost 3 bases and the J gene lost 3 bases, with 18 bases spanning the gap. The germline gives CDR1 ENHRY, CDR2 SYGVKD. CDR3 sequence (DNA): TGTGCCATCAGTGATGAGTTATTCGGGTCCCCCAATCAGCCCCAGCATTTT. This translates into CAISDELFGSPNQPQHF.

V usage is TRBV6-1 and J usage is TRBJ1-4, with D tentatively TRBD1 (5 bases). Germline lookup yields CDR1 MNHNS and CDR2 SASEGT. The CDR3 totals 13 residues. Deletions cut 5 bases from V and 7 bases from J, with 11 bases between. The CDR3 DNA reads TGTGCCAGCAGTAGGGCGGGGGGTGAAAAACTGTTTTTT. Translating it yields CASSRAGGEKLFF.

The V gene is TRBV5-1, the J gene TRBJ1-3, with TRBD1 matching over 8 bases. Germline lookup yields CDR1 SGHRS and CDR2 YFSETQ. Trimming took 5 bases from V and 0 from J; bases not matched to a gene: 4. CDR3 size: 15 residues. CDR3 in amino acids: CASRAGQGSGNTIYF. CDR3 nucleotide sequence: TGCGCCAGCAGGGCCGGACAGGGCTCTGGAAACACCATATATTTT.

Written as DNA, the CDR3 is TGTGCCAGCAGTGAAACCCCGACAGGGAAACTTTATGGCTACACCTTC. Translating gives CASSETPTGKLYGYTF. The chain combines TRBV6-1 with TRBJ1-2; TRBD1 aligns across 7 bases. With 2 bases clipped from V and 5 bases from J, the junction kept 11 bases outside the gene matches. The CDR3 length is 16 residues. The germline CDR1 and CDR2 sequences are MNHNS and SASEGT.

The CDR3 here is CASRGGGTFYYNEQFF. CDR3 in DNA: TGTGCCAGCAGGGGGGGCGGGACTTTTTACTACAATGAGCAGTTCTTC. The V and J genes are TRBV2 and TRBJ2-1; D may correspond to TRBD1 or TRBD2 (6 bases each). V was clipped by 6 bases and J by 3 bases, with 18 bases between them. Germline V gene lookup returns CDR1 SNHLY and CDR2 FYNNEI. This CDR3 is built from 16 residues.

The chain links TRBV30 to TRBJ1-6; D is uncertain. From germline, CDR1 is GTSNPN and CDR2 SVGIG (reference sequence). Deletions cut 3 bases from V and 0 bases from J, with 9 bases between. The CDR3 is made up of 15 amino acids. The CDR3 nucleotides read TGTGCCTGGAGCGAGGAGAGCTCCTATAATTCACCCCTCCACTTT. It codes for CAWSEESSYNSPLHF.

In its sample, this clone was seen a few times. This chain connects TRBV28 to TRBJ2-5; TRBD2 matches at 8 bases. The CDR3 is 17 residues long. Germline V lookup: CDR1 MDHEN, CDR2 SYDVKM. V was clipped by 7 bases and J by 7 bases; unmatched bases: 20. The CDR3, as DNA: TGTGCCAGCACCCGGGGGGGCCAGGGACGCTCATTGGGGACCCAGTACTTC. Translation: CASTRGGQGRSLGTQYF.

This CDR3 reads CASSGGGQSSYNSPLHF. The CDR3 nucleotides are TGTGCCAGCAGCGGGGGGGGGCAGAGCTCCTATAATTCACCCCTCCACTTT. V gene TRBV2 combines with J gene TRBJ1-6, with D maybe TRBD1 (6 bases). The germline CDR1 and CDR2 sequences are SNHLY and FYNNEI. The CDR3 has 17 residues. With 6 bases removed from V and 0 bases from J, the gap between germline ends came to 15 bases. Variable domain in full (rest from reference TRBV2 and TRBJ1-6): EPEVTQTPSHQVTQMGQEVILRCVPISNHLYFYWYRQILGQKVEFLVSFYNNEISEKSEIFDDQFSVERPDGSNFTLKIRSTKLEDSAMYFCASSGGGQSSYNSPLHFGNGTRLTVT.

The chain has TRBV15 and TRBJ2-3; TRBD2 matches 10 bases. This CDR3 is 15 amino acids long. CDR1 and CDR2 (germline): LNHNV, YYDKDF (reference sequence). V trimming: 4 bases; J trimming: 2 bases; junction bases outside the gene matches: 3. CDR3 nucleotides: TGTGCCACCAGCACTAGCGGGGGAGCCACAGATACGCAGTATTTT. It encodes CATSTSGGATDTQYF.

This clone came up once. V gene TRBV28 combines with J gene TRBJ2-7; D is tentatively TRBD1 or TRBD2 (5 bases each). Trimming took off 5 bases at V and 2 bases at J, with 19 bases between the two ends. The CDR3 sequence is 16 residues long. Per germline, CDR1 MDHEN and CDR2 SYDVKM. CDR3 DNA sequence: TGTGCCAGCAGTGGGGCCGACCGAGGGGTAGCCTACGAGCAGTACTTC. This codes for CASSGADRGVAYEQYF.

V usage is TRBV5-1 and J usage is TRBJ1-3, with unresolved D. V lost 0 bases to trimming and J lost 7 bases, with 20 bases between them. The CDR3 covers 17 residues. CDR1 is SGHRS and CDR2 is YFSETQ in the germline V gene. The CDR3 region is CASSLAPHRAFGNTIYF. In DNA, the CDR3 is TGCGCCAGCAGCTTGGCCCCACACCGTGCCTTCGGGAACACCATATATTTT.

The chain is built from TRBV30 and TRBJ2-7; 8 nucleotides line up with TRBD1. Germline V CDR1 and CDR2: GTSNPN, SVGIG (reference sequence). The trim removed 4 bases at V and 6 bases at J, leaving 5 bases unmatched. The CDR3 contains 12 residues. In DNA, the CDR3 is TGTGCCTGGAAAACGGGACAGGTCGAGCAGTACTTC. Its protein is CAWKTGQVEQYF. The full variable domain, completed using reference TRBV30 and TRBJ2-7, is SQTIHQWPATLVQPVGSPLSLECTVEGTSNPNLYWYRQAAGRGLQLLFYSVGIGQISSEVPQNLSASRPQDRQFILSSKKLLLSDSGFYLCAWKTGQVEQYFGPGTRLTVT.

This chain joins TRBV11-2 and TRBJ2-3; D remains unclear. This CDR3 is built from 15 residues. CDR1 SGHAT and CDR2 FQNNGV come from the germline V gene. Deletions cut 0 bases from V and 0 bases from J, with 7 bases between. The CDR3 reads CASSLDRISTDTQYF. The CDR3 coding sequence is TGTGCCAGCAGCTTAGACCGTATAAGCACAGATACGCAGTATTTT.

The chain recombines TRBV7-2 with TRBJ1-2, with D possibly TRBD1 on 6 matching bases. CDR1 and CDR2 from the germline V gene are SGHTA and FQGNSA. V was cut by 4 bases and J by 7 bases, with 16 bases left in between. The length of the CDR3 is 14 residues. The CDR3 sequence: CASSSLQGSAGYTF. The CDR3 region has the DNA TGTGCCAGCAGCTCCCTACAGGGATCGGCTGGCTACACCTTC.

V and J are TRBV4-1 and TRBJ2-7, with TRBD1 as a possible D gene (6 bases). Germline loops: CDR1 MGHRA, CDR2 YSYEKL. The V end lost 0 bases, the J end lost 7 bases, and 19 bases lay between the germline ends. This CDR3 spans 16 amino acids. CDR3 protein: CASSQDHRQGKGEQYF. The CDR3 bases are TGCGCCAGCAGCCAAGATCATCGGCAGGGGAAGGGGGAGCAGTACTTC.

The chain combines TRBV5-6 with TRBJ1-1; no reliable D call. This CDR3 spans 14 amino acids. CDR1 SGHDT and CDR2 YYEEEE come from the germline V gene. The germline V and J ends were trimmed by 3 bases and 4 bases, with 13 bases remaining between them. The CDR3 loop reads CASSSYSKATEAFF. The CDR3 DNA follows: TGTGCCAGCAGCTCCTACAGCAAGGCCACTGAAGCTTTCTTT.

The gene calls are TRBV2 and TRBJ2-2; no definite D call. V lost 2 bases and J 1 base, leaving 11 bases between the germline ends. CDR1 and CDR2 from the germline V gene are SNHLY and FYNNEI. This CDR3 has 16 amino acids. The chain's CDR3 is CASSERQLVNTGELFF. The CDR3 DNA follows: TGTGCCAGCAGTGAAAGGCAGCTTGTGAACACCGGGGAGCTGTTTTTT.

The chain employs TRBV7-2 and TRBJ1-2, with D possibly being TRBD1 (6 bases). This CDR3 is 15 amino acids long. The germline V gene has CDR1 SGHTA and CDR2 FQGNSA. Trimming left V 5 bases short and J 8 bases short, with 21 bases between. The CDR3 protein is CASSLRRGGAGGYTF. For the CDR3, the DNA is TGTGCCAGCAGCCTCAGGCGGGGGGGCGCAGGGGGCTACACCTTC.

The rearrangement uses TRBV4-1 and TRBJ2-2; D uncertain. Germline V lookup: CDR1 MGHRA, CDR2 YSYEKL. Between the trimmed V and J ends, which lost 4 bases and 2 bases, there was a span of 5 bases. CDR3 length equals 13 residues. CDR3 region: CASSPANTGELFF. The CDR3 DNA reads TGCGCCAGCAGCCCTGCTAACACCGGGGAGCTGTTTTTT.